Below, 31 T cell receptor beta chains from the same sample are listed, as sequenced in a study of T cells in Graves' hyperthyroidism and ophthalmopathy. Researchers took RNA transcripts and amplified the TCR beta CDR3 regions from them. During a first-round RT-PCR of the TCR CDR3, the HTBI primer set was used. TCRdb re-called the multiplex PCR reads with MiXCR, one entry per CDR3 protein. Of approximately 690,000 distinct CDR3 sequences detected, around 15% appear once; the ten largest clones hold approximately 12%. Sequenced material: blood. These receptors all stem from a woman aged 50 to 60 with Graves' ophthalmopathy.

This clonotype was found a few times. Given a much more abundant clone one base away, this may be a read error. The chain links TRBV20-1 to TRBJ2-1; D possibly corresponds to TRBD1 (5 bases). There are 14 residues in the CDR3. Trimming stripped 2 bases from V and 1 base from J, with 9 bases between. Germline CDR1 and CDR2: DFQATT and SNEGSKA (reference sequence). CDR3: CSARQGMSYNEQFF. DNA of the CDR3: TGCAGTGCTAGACAGGGAATGTCCTACAATGAGCAGTTCTTC.

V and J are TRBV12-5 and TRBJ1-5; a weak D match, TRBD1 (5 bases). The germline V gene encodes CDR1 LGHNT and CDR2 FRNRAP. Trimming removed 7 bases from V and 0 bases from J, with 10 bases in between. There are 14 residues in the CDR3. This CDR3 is CASAWGNSNQPQHF. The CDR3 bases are TGTGCTAGTGCATGGGGGAATAGCAATCAGCCCCAGCATTTT.

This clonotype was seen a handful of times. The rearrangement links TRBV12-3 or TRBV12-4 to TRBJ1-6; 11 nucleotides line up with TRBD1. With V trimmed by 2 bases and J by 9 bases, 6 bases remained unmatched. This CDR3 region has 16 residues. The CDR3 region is CASSLQDRGQVSPLHF. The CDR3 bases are TGTGCCAGCAGTTTACAGGACAGGGGGCAAGTTTCACCCCTCCACTTT.

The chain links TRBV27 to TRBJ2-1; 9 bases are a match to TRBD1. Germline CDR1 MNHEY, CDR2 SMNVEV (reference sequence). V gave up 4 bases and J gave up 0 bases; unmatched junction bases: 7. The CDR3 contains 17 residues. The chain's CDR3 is CASSSNWDRASYNEQFF. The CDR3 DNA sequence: TGTGCCAGCAGTTCGAACTGGGACAGGGCCTCCTACAATGAGCAGTTCTTC.

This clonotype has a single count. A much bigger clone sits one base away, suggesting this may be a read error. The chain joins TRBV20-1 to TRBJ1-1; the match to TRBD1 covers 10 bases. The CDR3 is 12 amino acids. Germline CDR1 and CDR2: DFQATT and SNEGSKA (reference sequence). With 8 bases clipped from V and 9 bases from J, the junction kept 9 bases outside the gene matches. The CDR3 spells CSPTDRGLKAFF. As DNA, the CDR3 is TGCAGTCCTACCGACAGGGGGCTTAAAGCTTTCTTT.

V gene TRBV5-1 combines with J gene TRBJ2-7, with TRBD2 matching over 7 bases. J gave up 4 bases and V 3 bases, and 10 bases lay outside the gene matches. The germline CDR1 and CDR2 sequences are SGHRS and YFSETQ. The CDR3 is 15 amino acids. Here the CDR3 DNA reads TGCGCCAGCAGCTCAGCGGGACTAACCATATACGAGCAGTACTTC. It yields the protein CASSSAGLTIYEQYF. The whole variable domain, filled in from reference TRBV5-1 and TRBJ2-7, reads KAGVTQTPRYLIKTRGQQVTLSCSPISGHRSVSWYQQTPGQGLQFLFEYFSETQRNKGNFPGRFSGRQFSNSRSEMNVSTLELGDSALYLCASSSAGLTIYEQYFGPGTRLTVT.

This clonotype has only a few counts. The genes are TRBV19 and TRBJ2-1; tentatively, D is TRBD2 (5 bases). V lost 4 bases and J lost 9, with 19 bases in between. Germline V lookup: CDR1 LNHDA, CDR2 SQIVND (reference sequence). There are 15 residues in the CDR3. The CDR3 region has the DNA TGTGCCAGTAGTACGGATACCCGAGGGTATGGTGAGCAGTTCTTC. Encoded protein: CASSTDTRGYGEQFF.

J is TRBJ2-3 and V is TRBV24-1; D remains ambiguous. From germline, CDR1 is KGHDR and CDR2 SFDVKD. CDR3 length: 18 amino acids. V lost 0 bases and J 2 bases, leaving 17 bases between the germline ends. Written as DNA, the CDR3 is TGTGCCACCAGTGATTTGCCCGGTCGGGCTTCCACCACAGATACGCAGTATTTT. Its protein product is CATSDLPGRASTTDTQYF.

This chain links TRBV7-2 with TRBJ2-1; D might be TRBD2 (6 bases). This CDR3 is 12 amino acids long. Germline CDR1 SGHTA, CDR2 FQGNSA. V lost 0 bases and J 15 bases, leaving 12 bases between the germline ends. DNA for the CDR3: TGTGCCAGCAGCTTAGCTGGGAGGAAGGGGTTCTTC. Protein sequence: CASSLAGRKGFF.

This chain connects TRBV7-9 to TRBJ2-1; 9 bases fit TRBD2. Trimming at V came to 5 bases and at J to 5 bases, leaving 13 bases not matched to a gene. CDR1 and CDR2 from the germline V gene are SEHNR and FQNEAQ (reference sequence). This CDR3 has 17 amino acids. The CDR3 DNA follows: TGTGCCAGCAGCGCACACAGAGGACTAGCGCCGAACAATGAGCAGTTCTTC. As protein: CASSAHRGLAPNNEQFF. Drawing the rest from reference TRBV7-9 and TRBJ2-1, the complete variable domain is DTGVSQNPRHKITKRGQNVTFRCDPISEHNRLYWYRQTLGQGPEFLTYFQNEAQLEKSRLLSDRFSAERPKGSFSTLEIQRTEQGDSAMYLCASSAHRGLAPNNEQFFGPGTRLTVL.

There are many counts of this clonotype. The CDR3 spells CASSGGTSGAYEQYF. The DNA of the CDR3 is TGCGCCAGCAGCGGGGGAACTAGCGGGGCCTACGAGCAGTACTTC. J is TRBJ2-7 and V is TRBV4-3; 10 bases align to TRBD2. This CDR3 contains 15 residues. V shed 5 bases, J shed 2 bases, and the junction held 6 bases outside the gene matches. CDR1 LGHNA and CDR2 YSLEER come from the germline V gene.

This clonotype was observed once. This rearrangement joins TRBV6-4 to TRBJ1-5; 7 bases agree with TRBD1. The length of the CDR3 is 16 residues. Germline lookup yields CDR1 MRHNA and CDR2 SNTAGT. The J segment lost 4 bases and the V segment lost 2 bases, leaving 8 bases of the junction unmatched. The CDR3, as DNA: TGTGCCAGCAGTGACCCAACGGACAGGAATAATCAGCCCCAGCATTTT. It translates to CASSDPTDRNNQPQHF.

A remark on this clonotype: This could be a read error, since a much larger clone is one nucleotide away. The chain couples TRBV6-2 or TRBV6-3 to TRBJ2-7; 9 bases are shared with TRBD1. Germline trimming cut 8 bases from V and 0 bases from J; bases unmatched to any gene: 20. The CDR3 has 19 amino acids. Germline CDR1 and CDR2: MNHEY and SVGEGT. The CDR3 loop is CASRNGQGTRPLSSYEQYF. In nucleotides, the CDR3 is TGTGCCAGCCGCAACGGACAGGGGACGAGGCCTCTTAGCTCCTACGAGCAGTACTTC.

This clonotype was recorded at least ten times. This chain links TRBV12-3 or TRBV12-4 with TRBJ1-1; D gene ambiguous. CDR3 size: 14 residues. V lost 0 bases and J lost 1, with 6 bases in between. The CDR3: CASSLAPGNTEAFF. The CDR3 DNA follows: TGTGCCAGCAGTTTAGCCCCAGGGAACACTGAAGCTTTCTTT.

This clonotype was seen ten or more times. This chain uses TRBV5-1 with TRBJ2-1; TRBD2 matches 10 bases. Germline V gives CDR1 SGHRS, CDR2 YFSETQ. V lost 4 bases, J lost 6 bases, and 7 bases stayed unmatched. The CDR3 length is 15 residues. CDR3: CASSLLAGGANEQFF. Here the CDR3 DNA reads TGCGCCAGCAGCCTTTTAGCGGGAGGAGCCAATGAGCAGTTCTTC. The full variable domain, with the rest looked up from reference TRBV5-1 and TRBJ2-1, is KAGVTQTPRYLIKTRGQQVTLSCSPISGHRSVSWYQQTPGQGLQFLFEYFSETQRNKGNFPGRFSGRQFSNSRSEMNVSTLELGDSALYLCASSLLAGGANEQFFGPGTRLTVL.

The CDR3 DNA follows: TGTGCCAGTATGGACAGGGCCAAAAAATCCTACGAGCAGTACTTC. Encoded protein: CASMDRAKKSYEQYF. The chain links TRBV19 to TRBJ2-7, with 8 bases aligning to TRBD1. V dropped 7 bases and J dropped 1; count of bases not matched to a gene: 9. Per the germline V gene, CDR1 is LNHDA and CDR2 is SQIVND (reference sequence). The CDR3 is 15 amino acids.

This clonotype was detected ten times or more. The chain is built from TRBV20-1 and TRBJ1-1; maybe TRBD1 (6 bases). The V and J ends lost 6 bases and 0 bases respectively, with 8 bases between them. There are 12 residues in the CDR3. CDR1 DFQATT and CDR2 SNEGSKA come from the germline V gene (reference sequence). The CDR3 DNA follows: TGCAGTGCATGGACAGTGAACACTGAAGCTTTCTTT. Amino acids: CSAWTVNTEAFF.

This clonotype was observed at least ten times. The CDR3 is CASSRPGQGARVTEAFF. CDR3 coding DNA: TGTGCCAGCTCAAGGCCGGGACAGGGGGCGCGAGTCACTGAAGCTTTCTTT. The chain combines TRBV18 with TRBJ1-1; 12 nucleotides match TRBD1. Germline CDR1 is KGHSH and CDR2 is LQKENI. V trimming: 5 bases; J trimming: 4 bases; junction bases outside the gene matches: 11. This CDR3 is built from 17 residues.

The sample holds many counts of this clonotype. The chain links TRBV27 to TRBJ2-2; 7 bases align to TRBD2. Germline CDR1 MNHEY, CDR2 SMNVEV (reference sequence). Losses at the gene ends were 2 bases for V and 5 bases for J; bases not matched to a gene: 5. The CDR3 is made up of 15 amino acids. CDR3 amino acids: CASSLAGVVTGELFF. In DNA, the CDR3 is TGTGCCAGCAGTTTAGCGGGAGTCGTGACCGGGGAGCTGTTTTTT.

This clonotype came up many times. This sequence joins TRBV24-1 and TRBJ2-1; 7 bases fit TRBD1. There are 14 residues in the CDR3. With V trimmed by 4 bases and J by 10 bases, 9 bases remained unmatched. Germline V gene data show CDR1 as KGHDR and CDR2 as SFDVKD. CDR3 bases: TGTGCCACCAGTGACCCCCGACAGGGCAGCGAGCAGTTCTTC. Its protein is CATSDPRQGSEQFF.

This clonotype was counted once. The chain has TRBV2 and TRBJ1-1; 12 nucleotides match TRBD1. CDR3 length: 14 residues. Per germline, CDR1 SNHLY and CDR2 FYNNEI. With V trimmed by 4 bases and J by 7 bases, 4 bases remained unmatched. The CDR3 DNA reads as TGTGCCAGCAGTGTCCGGGACAGGGGGCTTGAAGCTTTCTTT. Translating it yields CASSVRDRGLEAFF.

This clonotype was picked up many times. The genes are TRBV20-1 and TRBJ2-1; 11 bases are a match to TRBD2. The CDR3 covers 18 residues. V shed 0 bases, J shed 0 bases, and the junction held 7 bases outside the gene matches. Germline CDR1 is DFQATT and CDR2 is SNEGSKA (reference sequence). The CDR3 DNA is TGCAGTGCTAGAGAGGCTAGCGGGAGGCCCCCCTCCTACAATGAGCAGTTCTTC. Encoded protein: CSAREASGRPPSYNEQFF.

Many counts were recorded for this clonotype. CDR3 sequence reads: CASSLAGTGTGVYNEQFF. The CDR3, as DNA: TGTGCCAGCAGTTTAGCTGGAACCGGGACAGGGGTTTACAATGAGCAGTTCTTC. The chain employs TRBV12-3 or TRBV12-4 and TRBJ2-1; 10 bases are shared with TRBD1. V dropped 0 bases and J dropped 4; count of bases not matched to a gene: 9. The CDR3 has 18 residues.

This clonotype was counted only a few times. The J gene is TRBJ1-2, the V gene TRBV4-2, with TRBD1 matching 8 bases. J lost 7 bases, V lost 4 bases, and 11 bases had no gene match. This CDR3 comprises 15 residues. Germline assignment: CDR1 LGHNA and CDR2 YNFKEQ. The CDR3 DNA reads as TGTGCCAGCAGCCGAGACGGACAGGGATTGGTTGGCTACACCTTC. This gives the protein CASSRDGQGLVGYTF.

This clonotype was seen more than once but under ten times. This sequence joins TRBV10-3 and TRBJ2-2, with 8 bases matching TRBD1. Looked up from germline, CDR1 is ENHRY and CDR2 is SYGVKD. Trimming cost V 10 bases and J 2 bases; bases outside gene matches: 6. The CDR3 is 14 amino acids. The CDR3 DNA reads TGTGCCACCGCGGGACAGGTAAACACCGGGGAGCTGTTTTTT. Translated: CATAGQVNTGELFF.

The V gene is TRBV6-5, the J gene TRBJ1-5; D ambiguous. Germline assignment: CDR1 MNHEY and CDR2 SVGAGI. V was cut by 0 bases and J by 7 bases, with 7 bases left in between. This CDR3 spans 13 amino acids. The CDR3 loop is CASSYSRVQPQHF. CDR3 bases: TGTGCCAGCAGTTACTCGAGGGTACAGCCCCAGCATTTT.

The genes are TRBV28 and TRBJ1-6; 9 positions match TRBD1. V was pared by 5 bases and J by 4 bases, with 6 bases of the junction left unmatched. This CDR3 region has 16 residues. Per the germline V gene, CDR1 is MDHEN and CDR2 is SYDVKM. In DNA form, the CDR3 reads TGTGCCAGCAGTCCCTCGGACAGGGGATATAATTCACCCCTCCACTTT. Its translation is CASSPSDRGYNSPLHF.

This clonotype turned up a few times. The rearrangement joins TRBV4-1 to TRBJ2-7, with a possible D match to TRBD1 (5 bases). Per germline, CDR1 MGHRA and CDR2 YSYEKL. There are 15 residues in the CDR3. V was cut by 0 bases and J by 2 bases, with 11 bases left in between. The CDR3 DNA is TGCGCCAGCAGCCAAGAGGGTAAAGGGGCCTACGAGCAGTACTTC. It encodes CASSQEGKGAYEQYF.

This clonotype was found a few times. Written as DNA, the CDR3 is TGTGCCTATCGAGGATGGACCGGGGAGCTGTTTTTT. Amino acids: CAYRGWTGELFF. The V gene is TRBV3-1, the J gene TRBJ2-2; D is unresolved. The CDR3 has 12 residues. Per the germline V gene, CDR1 is LGHDT and CDR2 is YNNKEL (reference sequence). Deletions cut 11 bases from V and 5 bases from J, with 12 bases between.

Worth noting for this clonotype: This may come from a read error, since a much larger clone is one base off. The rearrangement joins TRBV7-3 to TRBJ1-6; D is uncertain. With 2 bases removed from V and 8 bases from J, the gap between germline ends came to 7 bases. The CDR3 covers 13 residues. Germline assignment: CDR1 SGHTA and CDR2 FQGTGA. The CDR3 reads CASSLLTYSPLHF. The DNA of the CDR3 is TGTGCCAGCAGCTTACTGACCTATTCACCCCTCCACTTT.

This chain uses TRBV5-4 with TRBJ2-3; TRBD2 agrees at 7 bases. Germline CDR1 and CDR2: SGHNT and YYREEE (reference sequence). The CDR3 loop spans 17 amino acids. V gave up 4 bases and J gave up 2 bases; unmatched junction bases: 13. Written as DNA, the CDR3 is TGTGCCAGCAGCGGGGGGGTATCGGGAGGACTCACAGATACGCAGTATTTT. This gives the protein CASSGGVSGGLTDTQYF.